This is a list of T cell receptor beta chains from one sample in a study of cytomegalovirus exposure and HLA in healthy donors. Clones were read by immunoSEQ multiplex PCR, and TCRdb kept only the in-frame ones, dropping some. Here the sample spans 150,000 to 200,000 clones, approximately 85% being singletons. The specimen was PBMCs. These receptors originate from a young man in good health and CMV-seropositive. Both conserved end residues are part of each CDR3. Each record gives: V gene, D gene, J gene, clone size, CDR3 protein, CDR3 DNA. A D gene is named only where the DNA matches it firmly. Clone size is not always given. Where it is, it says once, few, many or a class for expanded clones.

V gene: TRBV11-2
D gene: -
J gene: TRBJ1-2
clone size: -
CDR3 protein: CASAPPGGNYGYTF
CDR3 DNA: TGTGCCAGCGCTCCCCCGGGGGGAAACTATGGCTACACCTTC

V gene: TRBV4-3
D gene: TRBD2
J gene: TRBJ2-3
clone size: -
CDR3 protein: CASSHGAGGVIDTQYF
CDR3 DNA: TGCGCCAGCAGCCACGGAGCGGGGGGGGTGATAGATACGCAGTATTTT

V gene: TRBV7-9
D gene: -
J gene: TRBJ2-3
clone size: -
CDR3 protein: CASSLGAGLTDTQYF
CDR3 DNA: TGTGCCAGCAGCTTAGGGGCGGGGCTCACAGATACGCAGTATTTT

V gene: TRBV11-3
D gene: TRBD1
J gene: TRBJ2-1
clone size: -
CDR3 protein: CASSQGQGSYNEQFF
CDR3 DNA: TGTGCCAGCAGCCAAGGACAGGGCTCCTACAATGAGCAGTTCTTC

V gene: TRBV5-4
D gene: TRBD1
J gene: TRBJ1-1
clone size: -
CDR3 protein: CASRRTGGWNTEAFF
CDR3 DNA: TGTGCCAGCAGAAGGACAGGGGGCTGGAACACTGAAGCTTTCTTT

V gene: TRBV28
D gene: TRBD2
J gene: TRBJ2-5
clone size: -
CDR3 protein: CASSKPGLGWVTQETQYF
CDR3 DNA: TGTGCCAGCAGTAAACCGGGACTAGGGTGGGTTACCCAAGAGACCCAGTACTTC

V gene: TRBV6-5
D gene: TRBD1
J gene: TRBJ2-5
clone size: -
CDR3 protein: CASRRRDRGETQYF
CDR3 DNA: TGTGCCAGCCGACGCCGGGACAGGGGAGAGACCCAGTACTTC

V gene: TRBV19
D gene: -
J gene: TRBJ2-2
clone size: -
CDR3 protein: CASTNAGLHAKNTGELFF
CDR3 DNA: TGTGCCAGTACTAACGCCGGTCTCCACGCGAAGAACACCGGGGAGCTGTTTTTT

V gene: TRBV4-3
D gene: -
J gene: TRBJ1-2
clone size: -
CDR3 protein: CASSQKGEGVDGYTF
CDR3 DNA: TGCGCCAGCAGCCAAAAGGGGGAGGGGGTAGATGGCTACACCTTC

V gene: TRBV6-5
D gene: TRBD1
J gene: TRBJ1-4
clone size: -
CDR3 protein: CASSPGQGMNEKLFF
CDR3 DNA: TGTGCCAGCAGTCCTGGACAGGGGATGAATGAAAAACTGTTTTTT

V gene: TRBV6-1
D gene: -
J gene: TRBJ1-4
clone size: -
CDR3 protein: CASHLQGREKLFF
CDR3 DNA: TGTGCCAGTCATCTACAGGGTCGCGAAAAACTGTTTTTT

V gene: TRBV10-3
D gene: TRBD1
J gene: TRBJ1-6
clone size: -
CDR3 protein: CAISAKGADSPLHF
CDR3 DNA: TGTGCCATCAGTGCAAAGGGGGCAGACTCACCCCTCCACTTT

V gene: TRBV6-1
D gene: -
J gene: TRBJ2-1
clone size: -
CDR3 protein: CASSEAGQVPYNEQFF
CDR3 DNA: TGTGCCAGCAGTGAAGCGGGTCAGGTACCCTACAATGAGCAGTTCTTC

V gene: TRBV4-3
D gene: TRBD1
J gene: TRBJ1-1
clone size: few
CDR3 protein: CASSQDMAGGTNTEAFF
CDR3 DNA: TGCGCCAGCAGCCAAGATATGGCAGGGGGGACGAACACTGAAGCTTTCTTT

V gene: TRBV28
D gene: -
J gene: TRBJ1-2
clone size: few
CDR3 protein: CAGGAGLGGYTF
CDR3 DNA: TGTGCCGGTGGGGCCGGGTTGGGTGGCTACACCTTC

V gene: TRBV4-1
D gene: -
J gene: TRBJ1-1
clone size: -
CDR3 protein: CASSQEQANTEAFF
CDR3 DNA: TGCGCCAGCAGCCAAGAACAGGCGAACACTGAAGCTTTCTTT

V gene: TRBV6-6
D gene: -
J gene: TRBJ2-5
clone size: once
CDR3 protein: CASSYSGRQETQYF
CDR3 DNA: TGTGCCAGCAGTTACTCGGGGAGACAAGAGACCCAGTACTTC

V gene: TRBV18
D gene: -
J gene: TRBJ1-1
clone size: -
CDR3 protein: CASSPLGGTLGKAFF
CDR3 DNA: TGTGCCAGCTCACCACTCGGTGGGACATTGGGTAAAGCTTTCTTT

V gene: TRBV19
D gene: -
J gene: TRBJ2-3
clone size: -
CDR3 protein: CASSLGPSPTDTQYF
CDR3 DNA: TGTGCCAGTAGTCTTGGGCCTAGCCCCACAGATACGCAGTATTTT

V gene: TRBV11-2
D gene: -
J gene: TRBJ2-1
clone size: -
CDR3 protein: CASSLGGASGNEQFF
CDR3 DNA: TGTGCCAGCAGCTTAGGGGGCGCGTCAGGGAATGAGCAGTTCTTC

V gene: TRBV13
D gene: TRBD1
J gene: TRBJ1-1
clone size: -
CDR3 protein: CASSIDRGTEAFF
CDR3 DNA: TGTGCCAGCAGTATCGACAGGGGTACTGAAGCTTTCTTT

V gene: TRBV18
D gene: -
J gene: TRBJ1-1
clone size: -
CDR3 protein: CASRTGKNTEAFF
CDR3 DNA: TGTGCCAGCCGCACAGGGAAAAACACTGAAGCTTTCTTT

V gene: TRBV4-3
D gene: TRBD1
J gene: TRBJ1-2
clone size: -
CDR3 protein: CASSRDRWYGYTF
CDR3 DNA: TGCGCCAGCAGCCGGGACAGGTGGTATGGCTACACCTTC

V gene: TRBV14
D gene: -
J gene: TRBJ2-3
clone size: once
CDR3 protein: CASSQVWAEDTQYF
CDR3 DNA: TGTGCCAGCAGCCAAGTGTGGGCCGAGGATACGCAGTATTTT

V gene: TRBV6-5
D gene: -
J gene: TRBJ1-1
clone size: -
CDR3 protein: CASSYGGMNTEAFF
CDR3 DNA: TGTGCCAGCAGTTATGGAGGTATGAACACTGAAGCTTTCTTT

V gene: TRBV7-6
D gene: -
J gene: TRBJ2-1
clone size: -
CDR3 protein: CASSLAGGRVYPYNEQFF
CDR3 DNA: TGTGCCAGCAGCTTAGCGGGGGGTCGGGTGTATCCCTACAATGAGCAGTTCTTC

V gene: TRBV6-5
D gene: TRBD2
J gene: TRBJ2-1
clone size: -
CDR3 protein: CASSYLAGVYNEQFF
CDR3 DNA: TGTGCCAGCAGTTACTTAGCGGGGGTCTACAATGAGCAGTTCTTC

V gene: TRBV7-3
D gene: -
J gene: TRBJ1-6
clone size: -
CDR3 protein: CASSSGLPPLHF
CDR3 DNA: TGTGCCAGCAGCTCGGGTCTCCCACCCCTCCACTTT

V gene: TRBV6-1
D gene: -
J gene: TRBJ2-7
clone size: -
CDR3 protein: CASREGFTPYEQYF
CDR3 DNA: TGTGCCAGCAGGGAGGGCTTCACCCCCTACGAGCAGTACTTC

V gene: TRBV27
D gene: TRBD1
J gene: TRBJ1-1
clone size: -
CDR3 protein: CASSGTGAFTEAFF
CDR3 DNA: TGTGCCAGCAGTGGAACAGGGGCGTTTACTGAAGCTTTCTTT

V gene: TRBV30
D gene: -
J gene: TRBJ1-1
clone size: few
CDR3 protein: CAWSIQGRTEAFF
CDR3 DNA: TGTGCCTGGAGCATACAGGGTAGGACTGAAGCTTTCTTT

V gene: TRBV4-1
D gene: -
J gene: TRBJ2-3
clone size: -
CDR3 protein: CASSQINSGLPTDTQYF
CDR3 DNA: TGCGCCAGCAGCCAGATAAATAGCGGACTACCCACAGATACGCAGTATTTT

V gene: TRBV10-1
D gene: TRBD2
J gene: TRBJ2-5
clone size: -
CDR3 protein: CASSETSGNIETQYF
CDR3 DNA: TGCGCCAGCAGTGAGACTAGCGGGAATATTGAGACCCAGTACTTC

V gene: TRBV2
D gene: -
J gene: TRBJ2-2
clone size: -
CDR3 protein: CASMSGFANTGELFF
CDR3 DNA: TGTGCCAGCATGTCGGGGTTCGCGAACACCGGGGAGCTGTTTTTT

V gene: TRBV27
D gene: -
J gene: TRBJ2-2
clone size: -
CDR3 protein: CASSLNEGAVFLTGELFF
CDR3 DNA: TGTGCCAGCAGTTTAAATGAGGGCGCGGTATTCCTCACCGGGGAGCTGTTTTTT

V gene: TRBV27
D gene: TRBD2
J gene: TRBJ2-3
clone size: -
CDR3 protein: CASSLSGGGPDTQYF
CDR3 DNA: TGTGCCAGCAGTTTAAGCGGGGGGGGGCCAGATACGCAGTATTTT

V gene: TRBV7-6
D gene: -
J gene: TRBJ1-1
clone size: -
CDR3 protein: CASSLTGGGGEAFF
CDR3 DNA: TGTGCCAGCAGCTTAACGGGAGGGGGTGGTGAAGCTTTCTTT

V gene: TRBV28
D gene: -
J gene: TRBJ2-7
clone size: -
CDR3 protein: CASSLLGGISYEQYF
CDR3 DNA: TGTGCCAGCAGTTTATTGGGGGGAATCTCCTACGAGCAGTACTTC

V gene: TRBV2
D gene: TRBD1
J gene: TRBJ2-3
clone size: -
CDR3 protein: CASKQGLGDTQYF
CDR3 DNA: TGTGCCAGCAAACAGGGGCTCGGAGATACGCAGTATTTT

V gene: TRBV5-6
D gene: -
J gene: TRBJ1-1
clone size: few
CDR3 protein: CASSFDTGRGTEAFF
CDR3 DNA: TGTGCCAGCAGCTTTGATACAGGGAGGGGCACTGAAGCTTTCTTT

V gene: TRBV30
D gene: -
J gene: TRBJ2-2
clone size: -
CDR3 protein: CAWSVLLGAVGELFF
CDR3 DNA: TGTGCCTGGAGTGTACTTCTGGGGGCCGTCGGGGAGCTGTTTTTT

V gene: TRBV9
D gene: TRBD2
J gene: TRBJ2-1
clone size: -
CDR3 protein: CASSGPERGGGEQFF
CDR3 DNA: TGTGCCAGCAGCGGCCCAGAGCGGGGGGGTGGTGAGCAGTTCTTC

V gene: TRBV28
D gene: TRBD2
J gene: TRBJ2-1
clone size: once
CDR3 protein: CASSPMSSGGLYYNEQFF
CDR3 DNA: TGTGCCAGCAGTCCAATGTCTAGCGGGGGACTCTACTACAATGAGCAGTTCTTC

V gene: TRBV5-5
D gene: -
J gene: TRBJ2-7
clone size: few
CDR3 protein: CASRGADWYEQYF
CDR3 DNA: TGTGCCAGCAGGGGGGCCGACTGGTACGAGCAGTACTTC